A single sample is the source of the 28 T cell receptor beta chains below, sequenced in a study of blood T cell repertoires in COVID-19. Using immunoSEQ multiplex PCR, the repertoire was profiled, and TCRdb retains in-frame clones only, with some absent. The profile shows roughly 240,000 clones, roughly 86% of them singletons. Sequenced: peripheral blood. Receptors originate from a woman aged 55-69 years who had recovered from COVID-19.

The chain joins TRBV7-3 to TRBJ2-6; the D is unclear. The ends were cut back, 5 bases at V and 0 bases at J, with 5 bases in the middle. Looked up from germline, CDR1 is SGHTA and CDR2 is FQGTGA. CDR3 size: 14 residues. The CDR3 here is CASSSNSGANVLTF. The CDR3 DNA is TGTGCCAGCAGCAGCAACTCTGGGGCCAACGTCCTGACTTTC.

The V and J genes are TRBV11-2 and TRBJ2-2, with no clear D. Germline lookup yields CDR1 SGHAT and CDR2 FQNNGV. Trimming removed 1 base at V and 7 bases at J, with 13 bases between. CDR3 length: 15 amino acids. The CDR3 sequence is CASSLVGGKNGELFF. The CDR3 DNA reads TGTGCCAGCAGCTTAGTCGGCGGAAAGAACGGGGAGCTGTTTTTT.

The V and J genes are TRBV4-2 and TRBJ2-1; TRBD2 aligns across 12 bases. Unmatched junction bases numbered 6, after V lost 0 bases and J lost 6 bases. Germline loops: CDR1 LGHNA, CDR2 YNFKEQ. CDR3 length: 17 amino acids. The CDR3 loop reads CASSQDGLAGPLNEQFF. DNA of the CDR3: TGTGCCAGCAGCCAAGATGGACTAGCGGGACCTCTCAATGAGCAGTTCTTC.

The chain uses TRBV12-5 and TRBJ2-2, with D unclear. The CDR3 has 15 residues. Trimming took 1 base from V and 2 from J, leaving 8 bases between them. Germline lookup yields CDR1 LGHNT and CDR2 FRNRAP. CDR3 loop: CASGLDRGNTGELFF. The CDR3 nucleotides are TGTGCTAGTGGTTTGGATCGCGGAAACACCGGGGAGCTGTTTTTT.

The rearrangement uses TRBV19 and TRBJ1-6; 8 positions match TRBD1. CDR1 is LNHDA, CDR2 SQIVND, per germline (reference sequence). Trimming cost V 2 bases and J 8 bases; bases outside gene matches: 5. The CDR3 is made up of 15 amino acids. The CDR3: CASSIRTGQDSPLHF. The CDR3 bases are TGTGCCAGTAGTATAAGGACAGGGCAGGATTCACCCCTCCACTTT.

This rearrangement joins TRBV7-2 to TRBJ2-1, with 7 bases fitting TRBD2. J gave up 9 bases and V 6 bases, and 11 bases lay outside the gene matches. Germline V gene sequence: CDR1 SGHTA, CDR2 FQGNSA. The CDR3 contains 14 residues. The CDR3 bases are TGTGCCAGCAGGATTAGGACTAGTATGGGTGAGCAGTTCTTC. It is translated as CASRIRTSMGEQFF.

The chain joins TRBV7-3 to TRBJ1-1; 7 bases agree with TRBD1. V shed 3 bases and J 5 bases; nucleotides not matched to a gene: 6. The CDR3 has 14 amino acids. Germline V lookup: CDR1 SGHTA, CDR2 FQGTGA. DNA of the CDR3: TGTGCCAGCAGCTTTCAGGGGGGTGAGACTGAAGCTTTCTTT. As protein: CASSFQGGETEAFF.

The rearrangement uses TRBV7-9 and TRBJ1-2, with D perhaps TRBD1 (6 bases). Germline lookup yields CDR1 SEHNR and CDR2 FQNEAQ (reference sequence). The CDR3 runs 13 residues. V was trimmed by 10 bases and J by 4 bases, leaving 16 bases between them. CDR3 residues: CATEGGGSYGYTF. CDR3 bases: TGTGCCACAGAAGGGGGGGGCTCCTATGGCTACACCTTC.

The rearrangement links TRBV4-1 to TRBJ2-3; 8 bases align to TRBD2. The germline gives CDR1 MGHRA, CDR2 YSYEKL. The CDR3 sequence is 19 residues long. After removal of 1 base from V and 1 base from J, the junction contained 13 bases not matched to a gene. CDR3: CASSQVGVASGGGTDTQYF. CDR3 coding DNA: TGCGCCAGCAGCCAAGTGGGGGTGGCCAGCGGGGGTGGCACAGATACGCAGTATTTT.

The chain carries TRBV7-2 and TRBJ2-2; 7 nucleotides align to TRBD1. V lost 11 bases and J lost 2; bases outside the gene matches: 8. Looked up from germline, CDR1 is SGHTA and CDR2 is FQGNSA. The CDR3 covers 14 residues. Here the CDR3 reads CASRGTANTGELFF. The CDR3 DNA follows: TGTGCCTCGAGGGGGACAGCAAACACCGGGGAGCTGTTTTTT.

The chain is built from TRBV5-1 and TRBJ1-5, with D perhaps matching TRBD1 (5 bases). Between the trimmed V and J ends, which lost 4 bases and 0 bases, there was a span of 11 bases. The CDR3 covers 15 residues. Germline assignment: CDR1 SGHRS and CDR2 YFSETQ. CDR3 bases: TGCGCCAGCAGCGAAACCGGGGGTAGCAATCAGCCCCAGCATTTT. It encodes CASSETGGSNQPQHF.

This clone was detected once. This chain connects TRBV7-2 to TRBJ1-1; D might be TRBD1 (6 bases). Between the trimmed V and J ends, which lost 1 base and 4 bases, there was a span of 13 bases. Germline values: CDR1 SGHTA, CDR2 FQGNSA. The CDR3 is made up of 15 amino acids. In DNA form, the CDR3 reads TGTGCCAGCAGCTTAGTTCCCGGGGGGCCCACTGAAGCTTTCTTT. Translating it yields CASSLVPGGPTEAFF.

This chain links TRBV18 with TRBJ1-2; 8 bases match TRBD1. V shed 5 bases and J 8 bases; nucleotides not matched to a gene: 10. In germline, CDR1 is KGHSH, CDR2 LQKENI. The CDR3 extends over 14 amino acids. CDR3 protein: CASSIQTGGEGYTF. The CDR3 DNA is TGTGCCAGCTCAATCCAAACAGGGGGAGAAGGCTACACCTTC. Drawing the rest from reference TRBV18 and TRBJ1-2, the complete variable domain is NAGVMQNPRHLVRRRGQEARLRCSPMKGHSHVYWYRQLPEEGLKFMVYLQKENIIDESGMPKERFSAEFPKEGPSILRIQQVVRGDSAAYFCASSIQTGGEGYTFGSGTRLTVV.

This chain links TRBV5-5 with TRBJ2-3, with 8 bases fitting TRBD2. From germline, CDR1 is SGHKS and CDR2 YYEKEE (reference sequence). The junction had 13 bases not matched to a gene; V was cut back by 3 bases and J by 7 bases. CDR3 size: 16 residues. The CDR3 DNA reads TGTGCCAGCAGCTACCGCGATAGCGGGGCGATGTATACGCAGTATTTT. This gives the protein CASSYRDSGAMYTQYF.

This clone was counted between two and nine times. CDR3 bases: TGTGCCAGCAGTCGGACAGGGGGAAACACCATATATTTT. It yields the protein CASSRTGGNTIYF. The chain combines TRBV4-2 with TRBJ1-3; 8 bases match TRBD1. The CDR3 length is 13 residues. Trimming removed 6 bases from V and 4 bases from J; junction bases left unmatched: 2. CDR1 and CDR2 from the germline V gene are LGHNA and YNFKEQ.

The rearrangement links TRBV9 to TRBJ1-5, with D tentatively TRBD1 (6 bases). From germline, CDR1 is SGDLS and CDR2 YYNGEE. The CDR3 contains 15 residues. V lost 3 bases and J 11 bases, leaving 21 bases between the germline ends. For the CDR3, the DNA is TGTGCCAGCAGCGCCCGGGACACCGATGGGTTGGCCCAGCATTTT. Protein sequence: CASSARDTDGLAQHF.

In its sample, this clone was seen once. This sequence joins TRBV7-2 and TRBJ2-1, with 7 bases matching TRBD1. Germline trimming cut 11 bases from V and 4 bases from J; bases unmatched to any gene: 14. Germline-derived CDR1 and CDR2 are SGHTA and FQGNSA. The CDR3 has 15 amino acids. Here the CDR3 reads CAGNFGKGAYNEQFF. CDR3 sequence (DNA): TGTGCCGGGAACTTCGGGAAGGGGGCATACAATGAGCAGTTCTTC.

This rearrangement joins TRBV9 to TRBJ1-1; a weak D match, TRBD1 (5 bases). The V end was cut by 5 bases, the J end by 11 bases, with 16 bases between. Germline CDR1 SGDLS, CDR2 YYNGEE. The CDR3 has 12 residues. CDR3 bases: TGTGCCAGCAGTGATACGGGGACTGTGGCTTTCTTT. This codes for CASSDTGTVAFF.

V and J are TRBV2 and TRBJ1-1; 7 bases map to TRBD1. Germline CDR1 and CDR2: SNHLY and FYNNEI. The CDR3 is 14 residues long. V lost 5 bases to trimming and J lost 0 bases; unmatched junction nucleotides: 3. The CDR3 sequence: CASSPTGMNTEAFF. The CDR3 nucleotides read TGTGCCAGCAGTCCGACAGGGATGAACACTGAAGCTTTCTTT. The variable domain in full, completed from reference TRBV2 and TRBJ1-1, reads EPEVTQTPSHQVTQMGQEVILRCVPISNHLYFYWYRQILGQKVEFLVSFYNNEISEKSEIFDDQFSVERPDGSNFTLKIRSTKLEDSAMYFCASSPTGMNTEAFFGQGTRLTVV.

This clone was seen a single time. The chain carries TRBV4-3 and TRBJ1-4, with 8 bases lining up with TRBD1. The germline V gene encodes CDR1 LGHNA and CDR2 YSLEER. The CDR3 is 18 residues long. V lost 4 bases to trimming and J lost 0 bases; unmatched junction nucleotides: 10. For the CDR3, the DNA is TGCGCCAGCAGCCGCCAGATACCGGGACAGGCAACTAATGAAAAACTGTTTTTT. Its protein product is CASSRQIPGQATNEKLFF.

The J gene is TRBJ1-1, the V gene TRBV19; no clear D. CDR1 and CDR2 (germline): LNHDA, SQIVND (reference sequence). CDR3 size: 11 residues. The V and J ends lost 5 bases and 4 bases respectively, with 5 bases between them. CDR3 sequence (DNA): TGTGCCAGTAGTGGAGGCACTGAAGCTTTCTTT. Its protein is CASSGGTEAFF. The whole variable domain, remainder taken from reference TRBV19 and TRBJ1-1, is DGGITQSPKYLFRKEGQNVTLSCEQNLNHDAMYWYRQDPGQGLRLIYYSQIVNDFQKGDIAEGYSVSREKKESFPLTVTSAQKNPTAFYLCASSGGTEAFFGQGTRLTVV.

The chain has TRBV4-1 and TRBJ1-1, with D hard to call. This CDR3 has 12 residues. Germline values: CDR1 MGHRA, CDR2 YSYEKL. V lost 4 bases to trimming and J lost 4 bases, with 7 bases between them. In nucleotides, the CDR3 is TGCGCCAGCAGCCTCAGGCCCACTGAAGCTTTCTTT. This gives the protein CASSLRPTEAFF.

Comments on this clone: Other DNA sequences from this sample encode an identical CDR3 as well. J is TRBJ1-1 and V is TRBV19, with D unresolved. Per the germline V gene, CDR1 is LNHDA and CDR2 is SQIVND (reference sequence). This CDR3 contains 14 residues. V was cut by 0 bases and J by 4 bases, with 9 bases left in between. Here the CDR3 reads CASSIDRGGTEAFF. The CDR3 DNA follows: TGTGCCAGTAGTATAGATCGGGGAGGCACTGAAGCTTTCTTT.

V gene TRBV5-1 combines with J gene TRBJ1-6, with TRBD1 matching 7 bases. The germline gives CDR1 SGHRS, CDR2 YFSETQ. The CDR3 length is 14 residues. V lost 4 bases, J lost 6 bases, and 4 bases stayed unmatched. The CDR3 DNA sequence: TGCGCCAGCAGCCAGGACAGGTCTAATTCACCCCTCCACTTT. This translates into CASSQDRSNSPLHF.

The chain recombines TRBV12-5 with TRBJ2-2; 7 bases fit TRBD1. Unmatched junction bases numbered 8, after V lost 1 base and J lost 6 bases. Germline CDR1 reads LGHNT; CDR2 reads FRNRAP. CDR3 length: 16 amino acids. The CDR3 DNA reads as TGTGCTAGTGGTTTGGGACAGGGAGTGATCGCCGGGGAGCTGTTTTTT. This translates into CASGLGQGVIAGELFF.

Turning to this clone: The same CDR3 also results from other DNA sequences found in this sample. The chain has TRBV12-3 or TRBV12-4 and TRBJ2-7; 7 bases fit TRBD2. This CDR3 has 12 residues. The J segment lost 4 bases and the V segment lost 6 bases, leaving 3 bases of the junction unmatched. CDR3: CASRPGGYEQYF. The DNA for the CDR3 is TGTGCCAGCAGGCCCGGGGGGTACGAGCAGTACTTC.

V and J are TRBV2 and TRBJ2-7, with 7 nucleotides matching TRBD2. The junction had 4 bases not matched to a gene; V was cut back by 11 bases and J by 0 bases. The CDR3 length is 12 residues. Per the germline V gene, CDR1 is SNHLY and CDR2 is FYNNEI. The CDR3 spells CAGGGSSYEQYF. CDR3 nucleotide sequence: TGTGCCGGGGGGGGGAGCTCCTACGAGCAGTACTTC.

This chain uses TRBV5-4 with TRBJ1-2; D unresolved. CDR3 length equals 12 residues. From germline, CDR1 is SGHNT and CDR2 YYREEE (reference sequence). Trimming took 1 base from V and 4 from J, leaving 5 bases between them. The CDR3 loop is CASSLTGYGYTF. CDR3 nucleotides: TGTGCCAGCAGCTTGACCGGCTATGGCTACACCTTC.